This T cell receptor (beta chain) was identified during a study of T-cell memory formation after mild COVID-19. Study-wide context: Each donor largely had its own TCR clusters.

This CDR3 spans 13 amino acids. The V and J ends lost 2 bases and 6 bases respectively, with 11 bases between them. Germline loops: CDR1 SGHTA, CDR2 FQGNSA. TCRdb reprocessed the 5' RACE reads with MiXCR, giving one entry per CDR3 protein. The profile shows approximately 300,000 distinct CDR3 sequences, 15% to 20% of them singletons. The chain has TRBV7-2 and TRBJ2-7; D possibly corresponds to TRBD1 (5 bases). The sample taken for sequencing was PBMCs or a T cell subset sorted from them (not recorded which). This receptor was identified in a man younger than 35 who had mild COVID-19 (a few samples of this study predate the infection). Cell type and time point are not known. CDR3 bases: TGTGCCAGCAGCTTAAGTTGGGGCAGCGAGCAGTACGTC. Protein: CASSLSWGSEQYV.